One and the same sample provided the 16 T cell receptor beta chains below, sequenced in a study of blood T cell repertoires in COVID-19. Assay used: immunoSEQ multiplex PCR; TCRdb lists only in-frame clones, some missing. The sample has some 140,000 clones, around 82% seen once. Sequenced: peripheral blood. These receptors all stem from a man in his fifties or sixties with COVID-19, enrolled during active disease.

The V gene is TRBV7-2, the J gene TRBJ1-2; no reliable D call. The CDR3 has 16 amino acids. CDR1 and CDR2 from the germline V gene are SGHTA and FQGNSA. V dropped 7 bases and J dropped 5 bases, with 23 bases sitting between them. The CDR3 DNA sequence: TGTGCCAGCACCGAACCCAATAGTTTAACCCATTATGGCTACACCTTC. This sequence encodes CASTEPNSLTHYGYTF. Full variable domain (rest looked up from reference TRBV7-2 and TRBJ1-2): GAGVSQSPSNKVTEKGKDVELRCDPISGHTALYWYRQSLGQGLEFLIYFQGNSAPDKSGLPSDRFSAERTGGSVSTLTIQRTQQEDSAVYLCASTEPNSLTHYGYTFGSGTRLTVV.

The V call is TRBV7-3, the J call TRBJ1-1; D remains ambiguous. V lost 5 bases, J lost 2 bases, and 9 bases lay in between. Germline-derived CDR1 and CDR2 are SGHTA and FQGTGA. This CDR3 is 13 amino acids long. The CDR3 DNA sequence: TGTGCCAGCAGCGCTACAGCCAACACTGAAGCTTTCTTT. It encodes CASSATANTEAFF.

The chain links TRBV7-9 to TRBJ1-3; 8 bases line up with TRBD1. With 5 bases clipped from V and 0 bases from J, the junction kept 9 bases outside the gene matches. Germline V CDR1 and CDR2: SEHNR, FQNEAQ (reference sequence). The CDR3 extends over 17 amino acids. Here the CDR3 reads CASSPRQGRSSGNTIYF. The DNA of the CDR3 is TGTGCCAGCAGCCCCCGACAGGGGAGGAGCTCTGGAAACACCATATATTTT.

This clone appeared a single time. The chain combines TRBV4-3 with TRBJ2-2; unclear D gene. Germline-derived CDR1 and CDR2 are LGHNA and YSLEER. This CDR3 spans 15 amino acids. V was clipped by 1 base and J by 0 bases, with 6 bases between them. The CDR3 protein is CASSQVYTNTGELFF. The CDR3 DNA reads TGCGCCAGCAGCCAAGTATACACGAACACCGGGGAGCTGTTTTTT.

The rearrangement joins TRBV5-1 to TRBJ1-4, with 9 bases matching TRBD1. Germline CDR1 and CDR2: SGHRS and YFSETQ. V was pared by 4 bases and J by 13 bases, with 8 bases of the junction left unmatched. This CDR3 is built from 13 residues. The CDR3 DNA sequence: TGCGCCAGCAGCAAGGGACAGGGCGGCTTACTGTTTTTT. Amino acids: CASSKGQGGLLFF.

V is TRBV6-6 and J is TRBJ2-7; 8 bases are a match to TRBD1. CDR3 length: 15 amino acids. Germline V gene data show CDR1 as MNHNY and CDR2 as SVGAGI (reference sequence). J lost 3 bases, V lost 5 bases, and 9 bases had no gene match. CDR3 nucleotide sequence: TGTGCCAGCAGTCAAGGAAGGACAGGGCTCTACGAGCAGTACTTC. Translated: CASSQGRTGLYEQYF.

The chain is built from TRBV5-5 and TRBJ1-3; D gene unclear. This CDR3 is 14 amino acids long. Germline CDR1 reads SGHKS; CDR2 reads YYEKEE (reference sequence). V lost 0 bases, J lost 3 bases, and 7 bases lay in between. The DNA of the CDR3 is TGTGCCAGCAGCTTGGCTAATGTTGGAAACACCATATATTTT. Its protein is CASSLANVGNTIYF.

The genes are TRBV11-3 and TRBJ1-1; 10 nucleotides agree with TRBD1. Germline CDR1 and CDR2: SGHNT and YENEEA. CDR3 length: 11 residues. V gave up 5 bases and J gave up 10 bases; unmatched junction bases: 1. The CDR3 loop reads CASSRTGGAFF. CDR3 nucleotides: TGTGCCAGCAGCCGGACAGGGGGAGCTTTCTTT.

This chain links TRBV25-1 with TRBJ1-5; a weak D match, TRBD1 (6 bases). Trimming cost V 9 bases and J 4 bases, with 13 bases left between them. The CDR3 length is 13 residues. CDR1 and CDR2 from the germline V gene are MGHDK and SYGVNS. The CDR3 nucleotides are TGTGCCAGTAGGGGGACACAGAATCAGCCCCAGCATTTT. It codes for CASRGTQNQPQHF. The whole variable domain, filled in from reference TRBV25-1 and TRBJ1-5, reads EADIYQTPRYLVIGTGKKITLECSQTMGHDKMYWYQQDPGMELHLIHYSYGVNSTEKGDLSSESTVSRIRTEHFPLTLESARPSHTSQYLCASRGTQNQPQHFGDGTRLSIL.

The chain employs TRBV2 and TRBJ2-7; weak D call: TRBD2 (5 bases). Germline CDR1 SNHLY, CDR2 FYNNEI. The CDR3 length is 11 residues. V lost 2 bases and J 9 bases, leaving 8 bases between the germline ends. CDR3 region: CASSEPRGQYF. The CDR3 DNA follows: TGTGCCAGCAGTGAACCCCGGGGGCAGTACTTC.

The CDR3 is CASSTPGGTEAFF. The CDR3 region has the DNA TGTGCCAGCAGCACCCCAGGGGGCACTGAAGCTTTCTTT. The V gene is TRBV14, the J gene TRBJ1-1; TRBD1 agrees at 7 bases. This CDR3 spans 13 amino acids. V shed 5 bases, J shed 4 bases, and the junction held 4 bases outside the gene matches. Germline lookup yields CDR1 SGHDN and CDR2 FVKESK.

The chain is built from TRBV5-1 and TRBJ2-5; 9 bases match TRBD1. This CDR3 has 15 residues. CDR1 and CDR2 from the germline V gene are SGHRS and YFSETQ. The V gene end was trimmed by 4 bases and the J gene end by 7 bases; junction bases not matched to a gene: 11. CDR3 nucleotides: TGCGCCAGCAGCGCCAGACAGGGGGGGGTAGGGACCCAGTACTTC. This translates into CASSARQGGVGTQYF.

The chain links TRBV7-9 to TRBJ2-2; TRBD1 matches at 8 bases. The CDR3 contains 18 residues. Trimming removed 4 bases from V and 3 bases from J; junction bases left unmatched: 13. Germline loops: CDR1 SEHNR, CDR2 FQNEAQ (reference sequence). The CDR3 is CASSSTLSGTGYTGELFF. CDR3 DNA sequence: TGTGCCAGCAGCTCCACCCTCTCCGGGACAGGCTACACCGGGGAGCTGTTTTTT.

This chain links TRBV24-1 with TRBJ2-2; 12 bases fit TRBD2. Per the germline V gene, CDR1 is KGHDR and CDR2 is SFDVKD. J was trimmed by 7 bases and V by 4 bases; bases with no gene match: 6. The CDR3 sequence is 16 residues long. CDR3 coding DNA: TGTGCCACCAGTGACCCTAGCGGGGGGGCCCTCGGGGAGCTGTTTTTT. This translates into CATSDPSGGALGELFF.

CDR3: CASSPGMDYGYTF. CDR3 in DNA: TGTGCCAGTAGTCCCGGGATGGACTATGGCTACACCTTC. The rearrangement links TRBV19 to TRBJ1-2; D is unresolved. Germline CDR1 and CDR2: LNHDA and SQIVND (reference sequence). The length of the CDR3 is 13 residues. Between the trimmed V and J ends, which lost 5 bases and 3 bases, there was a span of 10 bases.

This clone was counted a few times. The rearrangement uses TRBV30 and TRBJ1-5; no definite D call. CDR1 is GTSNPN, CDR2 SVGIG, per germline (reference sequence). V dropped 0 bases and J dropped 3 bases, with 18 bases sitting between them. This CDR3 contains 17 residues. The CDR3 DNA follows: TGTGCCTGGAGTGTAATGGAAAGGCAGCGGGACAATCAGCCCCAGCATTTT. Encoded protein: CAWSVMERQRDNQPQHF.